The 24 T cell receptor beta chains below were found in one sample sequenced in a study of T cells in tumors after PD-1 blockade. Assay used: immunoSEQ multiplex PCR; TCRdb lists only in-frame clones, some missing. The sample consists of 11,000 to 15,000 clones, 82% of them appearing once. The material was PBMCs, obtained after anti-PD-1 treatment. The receptors were gathered from a human donor with basal cell carcinoma.

This chain connects TRBV5-1 to TRBJ1-1; 9 bases are shared with TRBD1. V dropped 4 bases and J dropped 10; count of bases not matched to a gene: 11. CDR3 size: 14 residues. CDR1 is SGHRS, CDR2 YFSETQ, per germline. The CDR3 bases are TGCGCCAGCAGCCGGACAGGGGCCACGATCGGAGCTTTCTTT. Encoded protein: CASSRTGATIGAFF.

The V call is TRBV18, the J call TRBJ2-1; weak D call: TRBD2 (6 bases). CDR1 is KGHSH, CDR2 LQKENI, per germline. V lost 8 bases to trimming and J lost 8 bases, with 10 bases between them. This CDR3 is 11 amino acids long. For the CDR3, the DNA is TGTGCCAGCGCGGAGGGCGATGAGCAGTTCTTC. Protein: CASAEGDEQFF. Variable domain in full (rest from reference TRBV18 and TRBJ2-1): NAGVMQNPRHLVRRRGQEARLRCSPMKGHSHVYWYRQLPEEGLKFMVYLQKENIIDESGMPKERFSAEFPKEGPSILRIQQVVRGDSAAYFCASAEGDEQFFGPGTRLTVL.

Here the CDR3 reads CASSALTSGGTDTQYF. DNA of the CDR3: TGTGCCAGCAGCGCACTGACTAGCGGGGGTACAGATACGCAGTATTTT. The chain joins TRBV9 to TRBJ2-3, with TRBD2 matching over 12 bases. Germline V gene sequence: CDR1 SGDLS, CDR2 YYNGEE. V lost 3 bases and J lost 3; bases outside the gene matches: 5. The CDR3 loop spans 16 amino acids.

The V call is TRBV2, the J call TRBJ1-1; D is unresolved. This CDR3 comprises 14 residues. The V end was cut by 3 bases, the J end by 5 bases, with 13 bases between. Looked up from germline, CDR1 is SNHLY and CDR2 is FYNNEI. The CDR3: CASSELGMGTEAFF. CDR3 coding DNA: TGTGCCAGCAGTGAGCTGGGGATGGGTACTGAAGCTTTCTTT.

This clone showed up just once. The V and J genes are TRBV28 and TRBJ2-7; D remains unclear. The germline gives CDR1 MDHEN, CDR2 SYDVKM. The CDR3 has 14 amino acids. V was clipped by 8 bases and J by 6 bases, with 20 bases between them. The CDR3 region is CASGPRIQRTEQYF. The CDR3 DNA is TGTGCCAGCGGCCCAAGGATACAACGCACCGAGCAGTACTTC.

V and J are TRBV24-1 and TRBJ1-2, with 9 bases fitting TRBD1. CDR1 KGHDR and CDR2 SFDVKD come from the germline V gene. This CDR3 has 14 amino acids. Trimming took 5 bases from V and 8 from J; bases not matched to a gene: 8. The CDR3 loop is CATSGPGQGRGYTF. The DNA of the CDR3 is TGTGCCACCAGTGGACCGGGACAGGGTCGAGGCTACACCTTC.

V gene TRBV19 combines with J gene TRBJ1-1; 12 nucleotides agree with TRBD1. Germline CDR1 LNHDA, CDR2 SQIVND (reference sequence). The junction had 9 bases not matched to a gene; V was cut back by 6 bases and J by 4 bases. The CDR3 length is 16 residues. The CDR3 DNA sequence: TGTGCCAGTAGCCCGGGGACAGGGGGCTCGGGCACTGAAGCTTTCTTT. Its protein is CASSPGTGGSGTEAFF.

This clone has more than one count but fewer than ten. This sequence joins TRBV19 and TRBJ2-7, with D maybe TRBD1 (6 bases). Germline lookup yields CDR1 LNHDA and CDR2 SQIVND (reference sequence). This CDR3 region has 11 residues. V dropped 9 bases and J dropped 0 bases, with 6 bases sitting between them. CDR3 sequence: CARQGSYEQYF. The CDR3 DNA follows: TGTGCCAGACAGGGCTCCTACGAGCAGTACTTC.

J is TRBJ1-1 and V is TRBV18; the match to TRBD1 covers 8 bases. Trimming took 5 bases from V and 11 from J; bases not matched to a gene: 4. CDR1 is KGHSH and CDR2 is LQKENI in the germline V gene. CDR3 length equals 11 residues. CDR3 in amino acids: CASSTDREAFF. The CDR3 DNA reads as TGTGCCAGCTCAACGGACAGGGAGGCTTTCTTT.

The rearrangement joins TRBV27 to TRBJ2-7, with 11 bases aligning to TRBD1. The ends lost 3 bases at V and 1 base at J; junction bases unmatched: 2. The CDR3 runs 15 residues. The germline CDR1 and CDR2 sequences are MNHEY and SMNVEV (reference sequence). Here the CDR3 DNA reads TGTGCCAGCAGTTTGGGGGACAGGGGGTCCTACGAGCAGTACTTC. This translates into CASSLGDRGSYEQYF.

This chain connects TRBV18 to TRBJ1-3, with TRBD1 matching over 10 bases. The J segment lost 8 bases and the V segment lost 3 bases, leaving 4 bases of the junction unmatched. Germline CDR1 and CDR2: KGHSH and LQKENI. The CDR3 runs 14 residues. As DNA, the CDR3 is TGTGCCAGCTCACCTGGGACAGGGGTTGACACCATATATTTT. Protein: CASSPGTGVDTIYF.

The CDR3 sequence: CASSSYREVVGNEQFF. The CDR3 nucleotides are TGTGCCAGCAGCAGCTACAGGGAAGTGGTCGGCAATGAGCAGTTCTTC. The V and J genes are TRBV5-4 and TRBJ2-1; weak D call: TRBD1 (6 bases). Per germline, CDR1 SGHNT and CDR2 YYREEE (reference sequence). The V end lost 4 bases, the J end lost 6 bases, and 20 bases lay between the germline ends. CDR3 length: 16 residues.

V is TRBV30 and J is TRBJ2-1; D assignment may be TRBD1 or TRBD2 (5 bases each). In germline, CDR1 is GTSNPN, CDR2 SVGIG (reference sequence). The CDR3 extends over 17 amino acids. The V end lost 1 base, the J end lost 10 bases, and 26 bases lay between the germline ends. The DNA of the CDR3 is TGTGCCTGGAGTGGTGACCTGAGGGGAGTCCTGACTGGGGAGCAGTTCTTC. Translating it yields CAWSGDLRGVLTGEQFF.

Comment on this clone: The sample has other DNA sequences that encode this CDR3 too. This CDR3 reads CASSLGGLGEKLFF. The CDR3, as DNA: TGTGCCAGCAGTTTAGGAGGGTTGGGGGAAAAACTGTTTTTT. The chain recombines TRBV28 with TRBJ1-4; unclear D gene. This CDR3 spans 14 amino acids. V lost 2 bases, J lost 8 bases, and 12 bases lay in between. Looked up from germline, CDR1 is MDHEN and CDR2 is SYDVKM.

Comments on this clone: Sequence at one end of the junction differs from germline and may be a read error. J is TRBJ2-7 and V is TRBV28, with 10 bases fitting TRBD2. Germline V gene data show CDR1 as MDHEN and CDR2 as SYDVKM. The CDR3 loop spans 14 amino acids. In nucleotides, the CDR3 is TGTGCCAGCACCCGAGGAGATAGCGGGGGGCCTGTCCACTTC. Its translation: CASTRGDSGGPVHF.

V and J are TRBV28 and TRBJ2-1, with D possibly matching TRBD1 (6 bases). CDR3 length: 15 residues. Trimming pared 6 bases from V and 0 bases from J, leaving 12 bases between. The V gene's germline CDR1 is MDHEN and CDR2 SYDVKM. CDR3 coding DNA: TGTGCCAGCAGGTCAGGGGTAAGCTCCTACAATGAGCAGTTCTTC. Translation gives CASRSGVSSYNEQFF.

This chain links TRBV10-3 with TRBJ1-6; 7 bases line up with TRBD1. The V gene's germline CDR1 is ENHRY and CDR2 SYGVKD. The CDR3 spans 13 residues. The trim removed 7 bases at V and 11 bases at J, leaving 8 bases unmatched. CDR3 protein: CAINTGQQAPLHF. As DNA, the CDR3 is TGTGCCATCAATACGGGACAGCAAGCACCCCTCCACTTT.

The rearrangement uses TRBV18 and TRBJ1-1; D is uncertain. Germline V gene sequence: CDR1 KGHSH, CDR2 LQKENI. The V end lost 6 bases, the J end lost 3 bases, and 20 bases lay between the germline ends. This CDR3 is built from 16 residues. The CDR3 reads CASSSGSLEGHTEAFF. The CDR3 nucleotides are TGTGCCAGCTCCTCAGGCTCCCTGGAAGGACACACTGAAGCTTTCTTT. Drawing the rest from reference TRBV18 and TRBJ1-1, the complete variable domain is NAGVMQNPRHLVRRRGQEARLRCSPMKGHSHVYWYRQLPEEGLKFMVYLQKENIIDESGMPKERFSAEFPKEGPSILRIQQVVRGDSAAYFCASSSGSLEGHTEAFFGQGTRLTVV.

This chain links TRBV5-1 with TRBJ2-7, with TRBD2 identical over 9 bases. The V gene's germline CDR1 is SGHRS and CDR2 YFSETQ. CDR3 length: 14 amino acids. V was pared by 3 bases and J by 4 bases, with 5 bases of the junction left unmatched. The CDR3 protein is CASSSGLAAYEQYF. CDR3 DNA: TGCGCCAGCAGCTCGGGACTAGCAGCTTACGAGCAGTACTTC.

The genes are TRBV4-2 and TRBJ2-5, with a possible D match to TRBD2 (5 bases). The V gene's germline CDR1 is LGHNA and CDR2 YNFKEQ. CDR3 length: 15 amino acids. Trimming removed 0 bases at V and 5 bases at J, with 13 bases between. CDR3 in DNA: TGTGCCAGCAGCCAAGAGGCGGGCGTGGGGGAGACCCAGTACTTC. Protein sequence: CASSQEAGVGETQYF.

V usage is TRBV28 and J usage is TRBJ2-7; maybe TRBD1 (5 bases). This CDR3 contains 15 residues. The germline V gene has CDR1 MDHEN and CDR2 SYDVKM. V lost 5 bases, J lost 0 bases, and 14 bases lay in between. This CDR3 reads CASSQGRGYSYEQYF. The CDR3 nucleotides read TGTGCCAGCAGTCAGGGCAGAGGATACTCCTACGAGCAGTACTTC.

V and J are TRBV5-6 and TRBJ2-5; 10 positions match TRBD1. This CDR3 is 15 amino acids long. Germline V lookup: CDR1 SGHDT, CDR2 YYEEEE. The ends lost 3 bases at V and 0 bases at J; junction bases unmatched: 2. CDR3 bases: TGTGCCAGCAGCTGGACAGGGGGGTACCAAGAGACCCAGTACTTC. It is translated as CASSWTGGYQETQYF.

The DNA of the CDR3 is TGTGCCAGCAGTTCCCTGACAGGGGTTGCAGATACGCAGTATTTT. Amino acid sequence: CASSSLTGVADTQYF. The genes are TRBV6-6 and TRBJ2-3; 8 positions match TRBD1. This CDR3 comprises 15 residues. V gave up 4 bases and J gave up 4 bases; unmatched junction bases: 7. Germline V gene sequence: CDR1 MNHNY, CDR2 SVGAGI (reference sequence).

The genes are TRBV9 and TRBJ1-2; 8 bases are a match to TRBD1. This CDR3 is built from 15 residues. V gave up 6 bases and J gave up 3 bases; unmatched junction bases: 10. Per germline, CDR1 SGDLS and CDR2 YYNGEE. CDR3 protein: CASNLDHRGDYGYTF. CDR3 in DNA: TGTGCCAGCAACCTCGACCACAGGGGGGACTATGGCTACACCTTC.